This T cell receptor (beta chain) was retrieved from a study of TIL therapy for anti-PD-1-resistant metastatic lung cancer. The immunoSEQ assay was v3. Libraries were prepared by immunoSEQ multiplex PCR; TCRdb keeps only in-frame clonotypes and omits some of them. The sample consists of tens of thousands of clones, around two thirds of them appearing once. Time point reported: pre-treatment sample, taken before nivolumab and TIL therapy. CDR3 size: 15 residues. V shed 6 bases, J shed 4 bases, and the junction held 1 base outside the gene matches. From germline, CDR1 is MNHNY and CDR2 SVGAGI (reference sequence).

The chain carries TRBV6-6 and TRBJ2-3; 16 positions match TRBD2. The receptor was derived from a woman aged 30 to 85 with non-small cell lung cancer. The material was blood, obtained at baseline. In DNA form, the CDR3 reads TGTGCCAGCAGGGGGACTAGCGGGAGGGCAGATACGCAGTATTTT. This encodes CASRGTSGRADTQYF.